One and the same sample provided the 3 T cell receptor beta chains below, sequenced in a study of CD8+ T cells in alopecia areata. RNA, once extracted, was reverse transcribed into cDNA for use as the sequencing template. This table comes from immunoSEQ multiplex PCR, and its TCRdb copy is limited to in-frame clones, with some not included. Found here are fewer than 200,000 clones, 59% of them singletons; the top ten hold under 15%. This sample comprised CD4+ T cells sorted from blood, obtained at week 0. The receptors here all came from a human donor with alopecia areata.

The chain links TRBV2 to TRBJ2-2; D remains unclear. Germline loops: CDR1 SNHLY, CDR2 FYNNEI. Trimming left V 4 bases short and J 3 bases short, with 6 bases between. The length of the CDR3 is 13 residues. The chain's CDR3 is CASSVLYTGELFF. CDR3 coding DNA: TGTGCCAGCAGTGTTCTATACACCGGGGAGCTGTTTTTT.

This chain joins TRBV11-3 and TRBJ2-1; unclear D gene. V lost 4 bases to trimming and J lost 5 bases, with 9 bases between them. The CDR3 runs 13 residues. Germline CDR1 reads SGHNT; CDR2 reads YENEEA. This CDR3 reads CASSSGRNNEQFF. The DNA for the CDR3 is TGTGCCAGCAGCTCCGGACGAAACAATGAGCAGTTCTTC.

The genes are TRBV4-2 and TRBJ1-2; D remains ambiguous. Per the germline V gene, CDR1 is LGHNA and CDR2 is YNFKEQ. The V end was cut by 7 bases, the J end by 13 bases, with 19 bases between. This CDR3 comprises 12 residues. The CDR3 loop reads CASTLDGALATF. The CDR3 nucleotides are TGTGCCAGCACCCTGGACGGCGCCTTAGCCACCTTC.